This paragraph reports one TCR beta chain. What it recognizes is unknown. Library preparation for TCR beta used quantitative 5'-RACE with molecular barcodes. From the 5' RACE reads, TCRdb called clonotypes with MiXCR, one entry per CDR3 protein. The table includes roughly 180,000 distinct CDR3 sequences, approximately 12% detected once. The sample is drawn from a study of CD8 T cells in ankylosing spondylitis. Study-level findings and limits: Seemingly characteristic of ankylosing spondylitis blood was a TCR beta motif consisting of several highly homologous variants.

With 5 bases removed from V and 3 bases from J, the gap between germline ends came to 27 bases. Germline V gene sequence: CDR1 SGHAT, CDR2 FQDESV (reference sequence). The CDR3 totals 19 residues. The receptor was derived from a female donor with ankylosing spondylitis or in good health (not recorded which). Specimen: blood, either unsorted or a sorted T cell fraction (not recorded which). The chain has TRBV11-1 and TRBJ2-3; the D gene is possibly TRBD2 (6 bases). The CDR3 protein is CASSPVLVGRGLPTDTQYF. The CDR3 region has the DNA TGTGCCAGCAGCCCAGTTTTAGTGGGACGGGGACTCCCTACAGATACGCAGTATTTT.